The 17 T cell receptor beta chains in this list originate from one sample, sequenced in a study of cytomegalovirus exposure and HLA in healthy donors. The PCR was carried out with 60 Vbeta primers and 13 Jbeta primers. Clones were read by immunoSEQ multiplex PCR, and TCRdb kept only the in-frame ones, dropping some. The table lists 90,000 to 120,000 clones, under 85% of them singletons. The sequenced material came from PBMCs. These receptors originate from a male donor in good health and CMV-seronegative.

This chain joins TRBV14 and TRBJ2-7; perhaps TRBD1 as D (6 bases). The CDR3 sequence is 16 residues long. CDR1 is SGHDN, CDR2 FVKESK, per germline. Trimming removed 0 bases from V and 10 bases from J, with 22 bases in between. The CDR3: CASSQDGGATYRQQYF. The CDR3 DNA sequence: TGTGCCAGCAGCCAAGATGGGGGCGCGACCTATCGACAACAGTACTTC.

Points on this clone: The same CDR3 arises from other DNA sequences in this sample as well. The chain recombines TRBV25-1 with TRBJ1-1; 7 bases are a match to TRBD1. The germline CDR1 and CDR2 sequences are MGHDK and SYGVNS. J gave up 7 bases and V 0 bases, and 8 bases lay outside the gene matches. This CDR3 spans 15 amino acids. The CDR3 here is CASSEYGAGGNEAFF. The CDR3 DNA reads as TGTGCCAGCAGTGAATATGGAGCAGGGGGGAATGAAGCTTTCTTT.

In the case of this clone: The CDR3 end shows no conserved phenylalanine or tryptophan, and so a read error is likely. It is unclear where the CDR3 begins or ends on the DNA, so no DNA is shown, and the CDR3 is as TCRdb lists it. This rearrangement joins TRBV20-1 to TRBJ1-2. The germline V gene has CDR1 DFQATT and CDR2 SNEGSKA (reference sequence). The CDR3 is 8 amino acids in total, end residues counted. The CDR3 loop is CSASAGAE.

V and J are TRBV27 and TRBJ1-1; no clear D gene. CDR1 and CDR2 from the germline V gene are MNHEY and SMNVEV (reference sequence). V lost 2 bases and J lost 3, with 16 bases in between. There are 16 residues in the CDR3. For the CDR3, the DNA is TGTGCCAGCAGTTTAACCCCGGGAAGGGATCACACTGAAGCTTTCTTT. Protein product: CASSLTPGRDHTEAFF.

This clone showed up just a few times. This chain connects TRBV27 to TRBJ2-1; 7 bases agree with TRBD1. Germline CDR1 reads MNHEY; CDR2 reads SMNVEV (reference sequence). The CDR3 is 11 amino acids. Trimming took 7 bases from V and 14 from J; bases not matched to a gene: 8. The CDR3 nucleotides are TGTGCCAGCACTGAAAGGGGGCAGGAGTTCTTC. Protein product: CASTERGQEFF.

The chain couples TRBV5-1 to TRBJ2-7; 8 nucleotides align to TRBD1. Germline values: CDR1 SGHRS, CDR2 YFSETQ. The CDR3 sequence is 15 residues long. V trimming: 2 bases; J trimming: 0 bases; junction bases outside the gene matches: 4. CDR3 residues: CASSFAGGISYEQYF. The CDR3 coding sequence is TGCGCCAGCAGCTTCGCAGGGGGCATCTCCTACGAGCAGTACTTC.

This chain connects TRBV19 to TRBJ2-3, with D possibly being TRBD1 (6 bases). Deletions cut 9 bases from V and 2 bases from J, with 9 bases between. The CDR3 runs to 12 residues. Germline CDR1 and CDR2: LNHDA and SQIVND (reference sequence). The CDR3 sequence: CARGQPTDTQYF. DNA of the CDR3: TGTGCCAGAGGACAGCCCACAGATACGCAGTATTTT.

The gene calls are TRBV28 and TRBJ1-1; unclear D gene. This CDR3 is 11 amino acids long. Looked up from germline, CDR1 is MDHEN and CDR2 is SYDVKM. V lost 3 bases to trimming and J lost 6 bases, with 5 bases between them. CDR3 sequence (DNA): TGTGCCAGCAGTTTCGGTGCTGAAGCTTTCTTT. It is translated as CASSFGAEAFF.

J is TRBJ2-1 and V is TRBV7-6; TRBD2 matches 12 bases. With V trimmed by 5 bases and J by 0 bases, 8 bases remained unmatched. Germline CDR1 is SGHVS and CDR2 is FNYEAQ. The CDR3 totals 18 residues. DNA of the CDR3: TGTGCCAGCAGCCCTAGCGGGAGGGCCTATGACTCCTACAATGAGCAGTTCTTC. Residues: CASSPSGRAYDSYNEQFF. The entire variable domain, with the rest obtained from reference TRBV7-6 and TRBJ2-1, is as follows: GAGVSQSPRYKVTKRGQDVALRCDPISGHVSLYWYRQALGQGPEFLTYFNYEAQQDKSGLPNDRFSAERPEGSISTLTIQRTEQRDSAMYRCASSPSGRAYDSYNEQFFGPGTRLTVL.

This clone is a singleton in its sample. This rearrangement joins TRBV14 to TRBJ2-2; a weak D match, TRBD2 (6 bases). Per germline, CDR1 SGHDN and CDR2 FVKESK. This CDR3 has 16 residues. Trimming removed 2 bases at V and 5 bases at J, with 15 bases between. For the CDR3, the DNA is TGTGCCAGCAGCCAATTGCGGGGAATGGTGACCGGGGAGCTGTTTTTT. Its protein product is CASSQLRGMVTGELFF.

About this clone itself: The junction shows a germline mismatch at one end, possibly a read error. The chain is built from TRBV7-9 and TRBJ1-2; the D is unclear. This CDR3 contains 12 residues. Germline-derived CDR1 and CDR2 are SEHNR and FQNEAQ (reference sequence). The DNA of the CDR3 is TGTTCCAGCAGCCCCAATACATATGGCTACACCTTC. Its protein is CSSSPNTYGYTF. The entire variable domain, with the rest obtained from reference TRBV7-9 and TRBJ1-2, is as follows: DTGVSQNPRHKITKRGQNVTFRCDPISEHNRLYWYRQTLGQGPEFLTYFQNEAQLEKSRLLSDRFSAERPKGSFSTLEIQRTEQGDSAMYLCSSSPNTYGYTFGSGTRLTVV.

The chain recombines TRBV2 with TRBJ2-1; 7 nucleotides line up with TRBD2. J lost 9 bases, V lost 6 bases, and 8 bases had no gene match. CDR3 size: 13 residues. Germline CDR1 is SNHLY and CDR2 is FYNNEI. CDR3 in amino acids: CASRREYAIEQFF. The DNA of the CDR3 is TGTGCCAGCAGGCGGGAGTATGCAATTGAGCAGTTCTTC.

The J gene is TRBJ1-2, the V gene TRBV29-1, with 8 bases lining up with TRBD1. Germline V gene data show CDR1 as SQVTM and CDR2 as ANQGSEA. V dropped 7 bases and J dropped 6; count of bases not matched to a gene: 7. This CDR3 is 12 amino acids long. CDR3 amino acids: CSAAGQAHGYTF. The CDR3 DNA is TGCAGCGCTGCGGGACAGGCTCATGGCTACACCTTC. Supplemented by reference TRBV29-1 and TRBJ1-2, the full variable domain reads SAVISQKPSRDICQRGTSLTIQCQVDSQVTMMFWYRQQPGQSLTLIATANQGSEATYESGFVIDKFPISRPNLTFSTLTVSNMSPEDSSIYLCSAAGQAHGYTFGSGTRLTVV.

The chain recombines TRBV6-1 with TRBJ2-1, with 11 bases identical to TRBD1. CDR3 length equals 14 residues. J gave up 7 bases and V 7 bases, and 6 bases lay outside the gene matches. CDR1 is MNHNS, CDR2 SASEGT, per germline. CDR3 protein: CASNWDRGKNEQFF. The DNA for the CDR3 is TGTGCCAGCAATTGGGACAGGGGGAAGAATGAGCAGTTCTTC.

The chain combines TRBV27 with TRBJ2-2; the D is unclear. V lost 6 bases and J lost 6, with 17 bases in between. The CDR3 covers 15 residues. CDR1 MNHEY and CDR2 SMNVEV come from the germline V gene (reference sequence). The CDR3 here is CASRPLPIVAGELFF. The CDR3 DNA reads TGTGCCAGCAGACCTCTGCCTATTGTGGCCGGGGAGCTGTTTTTT.

The gene calls are TRBV7-8 and TRBJ1-1; 7 bases align to TRBD1. V lost 2 bases to trimming and J lost 1 base; unmatched junction nucleotides: 7. CDR3 size: 16 residues. The germline gives CDR1 SGHVS, CDR2 FQNEAQ. The CDR3 loop reads CASSLNGGQRNTEAFF. The CDR3 DNA is TGTGCCAGCAGCTTAAACGGGGGACAGAGGAACACTGAAGCTTTCTTT.

As DNA, the CDR3 is TGTGCCAGCGCCGGGACTACCAACAATGAGCAGTTCTTC. It is translated as CASAGTTNNEQFF. The chain employs TRBV27 and TRBJ2-1; 7 nucleotides align to TRBD2. The ends lost 8 bases at V and 5 bases at J; junction bases unmatched: 6. CDR1 is MNHEY and CDR2 is SMNVEV in the germline V gene (reference sequence). This CDR3 region has 13 residues.